These 31 T cell receptor beta chains originate from one sample sequenced in a study of blood T cell repertoires in COVID-19 (dated by TCRdb to about 2020). Library creation used the immunoSEQ multiplex PCR assay. Drawn from immuneACCESS, this table holds only the in-frame rearrangements with V and J called that TCRdb kept. Clones are partly lost; checked studies trace under half to an unresolved V gene and leave the rest unexplained. This sample lists hundreds of thousands of clones; more than 75% were detected once. Roughly 6.3% of the sample is taken by the ten largest. The specimen sequenced was peripheral blood. These receptors were taken from a woman between 50 and 59 years old with COVID-19, enrolled during active disease.

V usage is TRBV19 and J usage is TRBJ1-4; D gene unclear. Germline CDR1 LNHDA, CDR2 SQIVND (reference sequence). This CDR3 has 15 amino acids. V was trimmed by 5 bases and J by 4 bases, leaving 14 bases between them. As DNA, the CDR3 is TGTGCCAGTAGTCCCCAGCAGGCGGGTAATGAAAAACTGTTTTTT. As protein: CASSPQQAGNEKLFF.

The chain links TRBV7-2 to TRBJ2-1, with TRBD2 identical over 14 bases. The CDR3 is made up of 19 amino acids. Losses at the gene ends were 6 bases for V and 2 bases for J; bases not matched to a gene: 12. Germline CDR1 SGHTA, CDR2 FQGNSA. CDR3 loop: CASSRPGLAGAGTYNEQFF. CDR3 sequence (DNA): TGTGCCAGCAGTCGACCGGGACTAGCGGGAGCGGGCACCTACAATGAGCAGTTCTTC.

The chain recombines TRBV4-2 with TRBJ2-3; 9 bases fit TRBD2. V lost 4 bases, J lost 0 bases, and 11 bases stayed unmatched. Per germline, CDR1 LGHNA and CDR2 YNFKEQ. The CDR3 covers 18 residues. This chain's CDR3 is CASSPPPSGTYSTDTQYF. Here the CDR3 DNA reads TGTGCCAGCAGCCCACCGCCTAGCGGGACATATAGCACAGATACGCAGTATTTT.

V usage is TRBV5-1 and J usage is TRBJ2-7, with 13 bases identical to TRBD2. After removal of 4 bases from V and 1 base from J, the junction contained 5 bases not matched to a gene. Per germline, CDR1 SGHRS and CDR2 YFSETQ. The CDR3 runs to 16 residues. CDR3 nucleotide sequence: TGCGCCAGCAGCCCCGGGACTAGCGGGAATTCCTACGAGCAGTACTTC. It specifies CASSPGTSGNSYEQYF. Together with reference TRBV5-1 and TRBJ2-7, the CDR3 gives the full variable domain: KAGVTQTPRYLIKTRGQQVTLSCSPISGHRSVSWYQQTPGQGLQFLFEYFSETQRNKGNFPGRFSGRQFSNSRSEMNVSTLELGDSALYLCASSPGTSGNSYEQYFGPGTRLTVT.

Details on this clone: The same CDR3 is also encoded by other DNA sequences in this sample. V and J are TRBV7-2 and TRBJ2-5, with TRBD2 matching 7 bases. The germline V gene has CDR1 SGHTA and CDR2 FQGNSA. Trimming at V came to 3 bases and at J to 7 bases, leaving 8 bases not matched to a gene. The CDR3 runs 14 residues. CDR3 sequence (DNA): TGTGCCAGCAGCTTGGGGGGGACGGGAGGGACCCAGTACTTC. It is translated as CASSLGGTGGTQYF.

The chain couples TRBV6-5 to TRBJ1-2, with 9 bases identical to TRBD1. V lost 5 bases to trimming and J lost 7 bases; unmatched junction nucleotides: 11. The CDR3 loop spans 15 amino acids. Germline V gene lookup returns CDR1 MNHEY and CDR2 SVGAGI. The CDR3 here is CASSLQGAYVGGYTF. The DNA of the CDR3 is TGTGCCAGCAGTCTACAGGGGGCATATGTCGGTGGCTACACCTTC.

This clone was observed a single time. The chain carries TRBV23-1 and TRBJ1-5; TRBD1 matches at 8 bases. Being an ORF, TRBV23-1 has a function that is uncertain. The J segment lost 6 bases and the V segment lost 2 bases, leaving 9 bases of the junction unmatched. The length of the CDR3 is 16 residues. The CDR3, as DNA: TGCGCCAGCAGTCAAGCCCCGGACAGGGCCGGTCAGCCCCAGCATTTT. Amino acids: CASSQAPDRAGQPQHF.

This clone was recorded a few times. The chain employs TRBV28 and TRBJ2-7; D not certain. V lost 5 bases and J 2 bases, leaving 4 bases between the germline ends. Germline CDR1 reads MDHEN; CDR2 reads SYDVKM. CDR3 length equals 11 residues. The CDR3: CASSLAYEQYF. CDR3 in DNA: TGTGCCAGCAGTCTAGCCTACGAGCAGTACTTC.

The chain carries TRBV11-3 and TRBJ2-1; TRBD2 matches at 12 bases. V was pared by 5 bases and J by 3 bases, with 5 bases of the junction left unmatched. Germline values: CDR1 SGHNT, CDR2 YENEEA. The CDR3 covers 16 residues. The CDR3, as DNA: TGTGCCAGCAGCAAACTAGCGGGAGGCGGCTACAATGAGCAGTTCTTC. Its protein product is CASSKLAGGGYNEQFF.

V is TRBV29-1 and J is TRBJ2-3; no clear D. V was cut by 5 bases and J by 0 bases, with 9 bases left in between. This CDR3 comprises 13 residues. Looked up from germline, CDR1 is SQVTM and CDR2 is ANQGSEA. The CDR3 sequence is CSVSPTSTDTQYF. DNA of the CDR3: TGCAGCGTTTCCCCAACTAGCACAGATACGCAGTATTTT.

The chain recombines TRBV7-9 with TRBJ1-2; D not certain. The CDR3 spans 14 residues. CDR1 SEHNR and CDR2 FQNEAQ come from the germline V gene (reference sequence). V lost 0 bases and J lost 2, with 7 bases in between. The CDR3 nucleotides read TGTGCCAGCAGCTTAGCGGAACAGAACTATGGCTACACCTTC. It encodes CASSLAEQNYGYTF.

The V call is TRBV28, the J call TRBJ2-7; no firm D call. CDR3 size: 11 residues. The V end lost 7 bases, the J end lost 3 bases, and 7 bases lay between the germline ends. Germline V gene lookup returns CDR1 MDHEN and CDR2 SYDVKM. CDR3 in amino acids: CASKKHYEQYF. The CDR3 region has the DNA TGTGCCAGCAAAAAACACTACGAGCAGTACTTC.

This rearrangement joins TRBV7-2 to TRBJ2-1; 10 nucleotides line up with TRBD2. CDR1 SGHTA and CDR2 FQGNSA come from the germline V gene. CDR3 length: 15 residues. V dropped 3 bases and J dropped 9; count of bases not matched to a gene: 8. CDR3 sequence (DNA): TGTGCCAGCAGCTTTGGCACTAGCGGGACGTTTGAGCAGTTCTTC. Protein sequence: CASSFGTSGTFEQFF. The full variable domain, in which reference TRBV7-2 and TRBJ2-1 provide the parts outside the CDR3, is GAGVSQSPSNKVTEKGKDVELRCDPISGHTALYWYRQSLGQGLEFLIYFQGNSAPDKSGLPSDRFSAERTGGSVSTLTIQRTQQEDSAVYLCASSFGTSGTFEQFFGPGTRLTVL.

This clone was seen only a few times. This rearrangement joins TRBV11-2 to TRBJ1-2; the D is unclear. V gave up 1 base and J gave up 0 bases, with 6 bases separating them. The CDR3 loop spans 14 amino acids. Germline CDR1 SGHAT, CDR2 FQNNGV. The CDR3 protein is CASSLAQPNYGYTF. The CDR3 coding sequence is TGTGCCAGCAGCTTAGCACAGCCTAACTATGGCTACACCTTC.

The genes are TRBV29-1 and TRBJ2-5; 7 nucleotides align to TRBD1. V dropped 6 bases and J dropped 2; count of bases not matched to a gene: 3. The CDR3 has 12 residues. Germline V gene lookup returns CDR1 SQVTM and CDR2 ANQGSEA. CDR3 sequence: CSVRTGQETQYF. The DNA of the CDR3 is TGCAGCGTCCGGACAGGTCAAGAGACCCAGTACTTC.

The chain carries TRBV19 and TRBJ1-1; unclear D gene. The germline V gene encodes CDR1 LNHDA and CDR2 SQIVND (reference sequence). The CDR3 is made up of 15 amino acids. DNA of the CDR3: TGTGTCACCCGCGAGGGATCAGACATGAACACTGAAGCTTTCTTT. This codes for CVTREGSDMNTEAFF.

The V gene is TRBV10-3, the J gene TRBJ1-1; no clear D gene. The germline V gene encodes CDR1 ENHRY and CDR2 SYGVKD. CDR3 length: 13 residues. Trimming took off 11 bases at V and 3 bases at J, with 16 bases between the two ends. The CDR3 sequence: CASRERVDTEAFF. The CDR3 DNA reads TGTGCCTCAAGGGAGCGGGTGGACACTGAAGCTTTCTTT.

This clone was counted a single time. CDR3 nucleotides: TGTGCCAGCAGCTTACGCGGGGCGCGGGATACGCAGTATTTT. Amino acid sequence: CASSLRGARDTQYF. The chain uses TRBV11-3 and TRBJ2-3; D is possibly TRBD2 (6 bases). V dropped 2 bases and J dropped 6 bases, with 12 bases sitting between them. The CDR3 has 14 amino acids. Germline V gives CDR1 SGHNT, CDR2 YENEEA. The full variable domain, its missing parts supplied by reference TRBV11-3 and TRBJ2-3, is EAGVVQSPRYKIIEKKQPVAFWCNPISGHNTLYWYLQNLGQGPELLIRYENEEAVDDSQLPKDRFSAERLKGVDSTLKIQPAELGDSAVYLCASSLRGARDTQYFGPGTRLTVL.

V usage is TRBV6-5 and J usage is TRBJ2-7; the D gene is possibly TRBD1 (6 bases). Germline CDR1 and CDR2: MNHEY and SVGAGI. V lost 6 bases and J lost 6, with 12 bases in between. The CDR3 contains 12 residues. CDR3 residues: CASSTQGCEQYF. The CDR3 bases are TGTGCCAGCAGCACGCAGGGGTGCGAGCAGTACTTC.

The rearrangement joins TRBV24-1 to TRBJ2-3; D perhaps matches TRBD2 (5 bases). Germline values: CDR1 KGHDR, CDR2 SFDVKD. This CDR3 contains 15 residues. Trimming stripped 6 bases from V and 2 bases from J, with 14 bases between. Here the CDR3 DNA reads TGTGCCACCAGTCCTAGCACTGGGGTCACAGATACGCAGTATTTT. This sequence encodes CATSPSTGVTDTQYF.

The chain carries TRBV27 and TRBJ1-1, with 10 positions matching TRBD1. The germline gives CDR1 MNHEY, CDR2 SMNVEV (reference sequence). The CDR3 is 17 amino acids. Trimming at V came to 2 bases and at J to 4 bases, leaving 10 bases not matched to a gene. The CDR3 loop reads CASSLRPDRGQGTEAFF. The CDR3 bases are TGTGCCAGCAGTTTACGACCCGACAGGGGGCAGGGCACTGAAGCTTTCTTT.

V and J are TRBV18 and TRBJ1-4, with a weak D call TRBD1 (6 bases). CDR3 length: 15 amino acids. Germline-derived CDR1 and CDR2 are KGHSH and LQKENI. V was cut by 3 bases and J by 5 bases, with 13 bases left in between. CDR3 nucleotides: TGTGCCAGCTCACCTCCAGGGGTGGGAAATGAAAAACTGTTTTTT. Translating it yields CASSPPGVGNEKLFF.

The chain has TRBV29-1 and TRBJ2-7; 12 bases line up with TRBD2. J lost 5 bases, V lost 4 bases, and 6 bases had no gene match. Germline loops: CDR1 SQVTM, CDR2 ANQGSEA. The CDR3 extends over 14 amino acids. The CDR3 here is CSVGLAGDRDEQYF. The CDR3 DNA is TGCAGCGTTGGACTAGCGGGAGATAGGGACGAGCAGTACTTC.

The J gene is TRBJ1-2, the V gene TRBV7-9; D is possibly TRBD1 (6 bases). V gave up 5 bases and J gave up 7 bases, with 17 bases separating them. CDR3 length: 14 amino acids. Germline V gives CDR1 SEHNR, CDR2 FQNEAQ (reference sequence). The chain's CDR3 is CASSPMKGESGYTF. In DNA, the CDR3 is TGTGCCAGCAGCCCAATGAAGGGGGAGTCTGGCTACACCTTC.

The CDR3: CASLGRLSTEAFF. The CDR3 region has the DNA TGTGCCAGCCTGGGGCGGTTGAGCACTGAAGCTTTCTTT. The J gene is TRBJ1-1, the V gene TRBV2; a possible D gene is TRBD1 (5 bases). This CDR3 comprises 13 residues. Trimming took 8 bases from V and 4 from J, leaving 14 bases between them. The V gene's germline CDR1 is SNHLY and CDR2 FYNNEI.

This chain uses TRBV19 with TRBJ2-7, with D perhaps matching TRBD2 (5 bases). The CDR3 has 16 amino acids. Germline values: CDR1 LNHDA, CDR2 SQIVND (reference sequence). V was clipped by 2 bases and J by 6 bases, with 20 bases between them. The CDR3 here is CASSIRWSGDPSEQYF. DNA of the CDR3: TGTGCCAGTAGTATAAGATGGAGCGGAGACCCTTCCGAGCAGTACTTC.

To note about this clone: In the same sample, other DNA sequences code for this CDR3. The chain has TRBV24-1 and TRBJ2-5, with TRBD2 matching over 7 bases. The CDR3 has 15 residues. Germline trimming cut 3 bases from V and 5 bases from J; bases unmatched to any gene: 8. Per the germline V gene, CDR1 is KGHDR and CDR2 is SFDVKD. The CDR3 loop is CATSDPRGSGETQYF. The CDR3, as DNA: TGTGCCACCAGTGATCCGCGGGGGTCGGGCGAGACCCAGTACTTC.

The count of this clone is one. V is TRBV16 and J is TRBJ2-6, with D possibly matching TRBD1 (6 bases). This CDR3 is built from 16 residues. Trimming left V 2 bases short and J 2 bases short, with 10 bases between. Germline V CDR1 and CDR2: KGHSY, FQNENV. This CDR3 is CASSQIPGAGANVLTF. In DNA form, the CDR3 reads TGTGCCAGCAGCCAAATACCAGGGGCTGGGGCCAACGTCCTGACTTTC.

This chain uses TRBV15 with TRBJ2-7, with TRBD2 as a possible D gene (5 bases). The germline V and J ends were trimmed by 3 bases and 0 bases, with 6 bases remaining between them. The CDR3 has 13 residues. The germline V gene encodes CDR1 LNHNV and CDR2 YYDKDF (reference sequence). CDR3 in amino acids: CATSSRDSYEQYF. In nucleotides, the CDR3 is TGTGCCACCAGCAGTCGGGACTCCTACGAGCAGTACTTC.

The chain carries TRBV19 and TRBJ2-3; 12 nucleotides line up with TRBD2. From germline, CDR1 is LNHDA and CDR2 SQIVND (reference sequence). After removal of 2 bases from V and 2 bases from J, the junction contained 8 bases not matched to a gene. The CDR3 is made up of 18 amino acids. The CDR3 bases are TGTGCCAGTAGTATACTTTCCGGACTAGCGGGATTCACAGATACGCAGTATTTT. It specifies CASSILSGLAGFTDTQYF.

This chain joins TRBV5-1 and TRBJ2-5; D call uncertain. CDR1 is SGHRS, CDR2 YFSETQ, per germline. V was pared by 7 bases and J by 2 bases, with 9 bases between. CDR3 length: 12 amino acids. CDR3 protein: CASAASQETQYF. The CDR3 DNA follows: TGCGCCAGCGCGGCGAGTCAAGAGACCCAGTACTTC.